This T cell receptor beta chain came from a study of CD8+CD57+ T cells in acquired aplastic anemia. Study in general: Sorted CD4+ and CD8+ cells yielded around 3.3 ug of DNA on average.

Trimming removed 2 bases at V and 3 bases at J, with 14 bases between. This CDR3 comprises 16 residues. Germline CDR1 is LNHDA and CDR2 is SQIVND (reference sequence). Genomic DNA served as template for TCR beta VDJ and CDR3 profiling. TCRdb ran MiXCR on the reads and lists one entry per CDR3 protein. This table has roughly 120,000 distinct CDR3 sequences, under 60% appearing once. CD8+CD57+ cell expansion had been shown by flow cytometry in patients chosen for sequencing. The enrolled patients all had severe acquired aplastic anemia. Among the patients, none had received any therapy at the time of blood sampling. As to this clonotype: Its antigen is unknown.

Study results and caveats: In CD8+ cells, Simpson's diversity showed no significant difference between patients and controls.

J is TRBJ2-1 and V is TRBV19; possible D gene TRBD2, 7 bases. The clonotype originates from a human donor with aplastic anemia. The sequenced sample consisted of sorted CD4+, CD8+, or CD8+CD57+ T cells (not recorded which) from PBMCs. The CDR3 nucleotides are TGTGCCAGTAGTATAAAGGCGGGGGCGTACTACAATGAGCAGTTCTTC. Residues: CASSIKAGAYYNEQFF. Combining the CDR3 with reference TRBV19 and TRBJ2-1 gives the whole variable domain DGGITQSPKYLFRKEGQNVTLSCEQNLNHDAMYWYRQDPGQGLRLIYYSQIVNDFQKGDIAEGYSVSREKKESFPLTVTSAQKNPTAFYLCASSIKAGAYYNEQFFGPGTRLTVL.